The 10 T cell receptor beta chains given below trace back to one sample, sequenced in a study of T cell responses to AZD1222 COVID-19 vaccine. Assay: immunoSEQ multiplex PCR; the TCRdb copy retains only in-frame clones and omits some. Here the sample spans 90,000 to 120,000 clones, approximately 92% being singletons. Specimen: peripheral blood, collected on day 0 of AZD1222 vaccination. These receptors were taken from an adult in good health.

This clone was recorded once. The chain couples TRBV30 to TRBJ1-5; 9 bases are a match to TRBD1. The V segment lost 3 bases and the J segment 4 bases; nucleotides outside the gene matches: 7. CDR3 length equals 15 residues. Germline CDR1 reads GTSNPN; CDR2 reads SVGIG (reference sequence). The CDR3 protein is CAWSAGTGRNQPQHF. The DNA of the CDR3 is TGTGCCTGGAGCGCCGGGACAGGGAGGAATCAGCCCCAGCATTTT.

For the CDR3, the DNA is TGTGCCAGCAGCGCCCGGACTAGCGGGAGTTGGGATGAGCAGTTCTTC. Protein: CASSARTSGSWDEQFF. V and J are TRBV11-2 and TRBJ2-1; 13 positions agree with TRBD2. V shed 5 bases and J 8 bases; nucleotides not matched to a gene: 9. Germline lookup yields CDR1 SGHAT and CDR2 FQNNGV. This CDR3 comprises 16 residues.

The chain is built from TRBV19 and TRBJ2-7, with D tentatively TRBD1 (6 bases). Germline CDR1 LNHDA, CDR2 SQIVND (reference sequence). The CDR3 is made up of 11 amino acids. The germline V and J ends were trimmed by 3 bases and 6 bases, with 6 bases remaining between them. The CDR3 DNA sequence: TGTGCCAGTAGTATGGACAGCGAGCAGTACTTC. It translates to CASSMDSEQYF.

CDR3 loop: CATSAHRDLVNSPLHF. The CDR3 region has the DNA TGTGCCACCAGCGCCCATAGAGACCTGGTAAACTCACCCCTCCACTTT. This chain connects TRBV15 to TRBJ1-6; D unclear. V was shortened by 5 bases and J by 10 bases, with 21 bases between the two germline ends. Per germline, CDR1 LNHNV and CDR2 YYDKDF (reference sequence). The CDR3 covers 16 residues.

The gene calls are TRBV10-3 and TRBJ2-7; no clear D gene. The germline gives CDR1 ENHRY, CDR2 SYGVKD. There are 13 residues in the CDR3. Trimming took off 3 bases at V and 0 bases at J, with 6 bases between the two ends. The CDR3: CAISDGSSYEQYF. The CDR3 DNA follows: TGTGCCATCAGTGATGGAAGCTCCTACGAGCAGTACTTC.

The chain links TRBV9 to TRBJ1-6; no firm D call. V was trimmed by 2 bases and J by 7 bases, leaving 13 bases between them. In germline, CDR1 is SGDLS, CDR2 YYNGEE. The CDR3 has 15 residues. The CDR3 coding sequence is TGTGCCAGCAGCGTTTCCCAGGTTCCGAATTCACCCCTCCACTTT. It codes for CASSVSQVPNSPLHF. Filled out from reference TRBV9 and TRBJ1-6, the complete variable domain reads DSGVTQTPKHLITATGQRVTLRCSPRSGDLSVYWYQQSLDQGLQFLIQYYNGEERAKGNILERFSAQQFPDLHSELNLSSLELGDSALYFCASSVSQVPNSPLHFGNGTRLTVT.

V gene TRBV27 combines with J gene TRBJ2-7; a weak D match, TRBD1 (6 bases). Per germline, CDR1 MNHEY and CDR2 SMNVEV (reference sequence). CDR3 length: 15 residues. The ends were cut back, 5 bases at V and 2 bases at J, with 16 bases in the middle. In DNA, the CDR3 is TGTGCCAGCAGTGGTTCCGACAGGCCCACCTACGAGCAGTACTTC. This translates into CASSGSDRPTYEQYF.

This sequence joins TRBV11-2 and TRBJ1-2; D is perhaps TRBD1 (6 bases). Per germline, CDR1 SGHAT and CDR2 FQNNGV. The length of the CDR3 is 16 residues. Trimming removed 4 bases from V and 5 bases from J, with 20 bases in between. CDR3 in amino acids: CASSSTTGPPPYGYTF. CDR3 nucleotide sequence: TGTGCCAGCAGCTCTACTACAGGGCCACCCCCATATGGCTACACCTTC.

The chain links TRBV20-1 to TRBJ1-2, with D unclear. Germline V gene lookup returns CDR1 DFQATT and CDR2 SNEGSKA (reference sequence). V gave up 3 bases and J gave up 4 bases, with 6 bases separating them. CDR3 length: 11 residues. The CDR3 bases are TGCAGTGCTAGTGACATCTATGGCTACACCTTC. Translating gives CSASDIYGYTF.

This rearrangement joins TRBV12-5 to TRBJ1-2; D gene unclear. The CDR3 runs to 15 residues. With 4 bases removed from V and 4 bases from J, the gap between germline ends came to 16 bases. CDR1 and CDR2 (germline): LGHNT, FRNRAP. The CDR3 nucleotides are TGTGCTAGTGGTTCTGAGACCTTTATCGGCTATGGCTACACCTTC. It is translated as CASGSETFIGYGYTF.